This is a list of T cell receptor beta chains from one sample in a study of cytomegalovirus exposure and HLA in healthy donors. The repertoire was sequenced with immunoSEQ multiplex PCR; TCRdb's copy has only in-frame clones and lacks some. The sample includes 85,000 to 110,000 clones. The sequenced sample was PBMCs. The receptors derive from a man aged 40-49 years in good health and CMV-seronegative. Each CDR3 is given with its conserved first and last residue. Fields, in order: V gene, D gene, J gene, CDR3 DNA, CDR3 protein. D genes are given only for firm matches.

TRBV9,TRBD1,TRBJ2-1,TGTGCCAGCAGCGGGGACAGGGGGCGCAATGAGCAGTTCTTC,CASSGDRGRNEQFF
TRBV9,TRBD1,TRBJ1-2,TGTGCCAGCAGCGTTCAGGGGGTCGGCTACACCTTC,CASSVQGVGYTF
TRBV7-7,-,TRBJ2-7,TGTGCCAGCAGCCCATCCTTAATACAGAGCTACGAGCAGTACTTC,CASSPSLIQSYEQYF
TRBV7-2,-,TRBJ2-5,TGTGCCAGCAGCCTACAGGGTAGGCAAGAGACCCAGTACTTC,CASSLQGRQETQYF
TRBV9,TRBD1,TRBJ2-4,TGTGCCAGCAGCGCCCGAGCAGGGGGTGAAAACATTCAGTACTTC,CASSARAGGENIQYF
TRBV6-5,TRBD1,TRBJ1-2,TGTGCCAGCAGACAGGGGTATGGCTACACCTTC,CASRQGYGYTF
TRBV27,-,TRBJ2-2,TGTGCCAGCAGTTTAATCTGGGCGATGGACGGGGAGCTGTTTTTT,CASSLIWAMDGELFF
TRBV27,TRBD1,TRBJ2-1,TGTGCCAGCAGTTCCCCGGGACAGGGCTACAATGAGCAGTTCTTC,CASSSPGQGYNEQFF
TRBV5-1,TRBD2,TRBJ2-7,TGCGCCAGCAGCTTGGGGCTAGCGGGGGGGCTTCACGAGCAGTACTTC,CASSLGLAGGLHEQYF
TRBV7-6,TRBD1,TRBJ2-3,TGTGCCAGCAGCGAGGACAGGGGGCTGACAGATACGCAGTATTTT,CASSEDRGLTDTQYF
TRBV4-3,TRBD2,TRBJ2-1,TGCGCCAGCAGCCAAGGTGGTAGCGGGAGGGGGAAGCAGTTCTTC,CASSQGGSGRGKQFF
TRBV5-1,TRBD1,TRBJ2-7,TGCGCCAGCAGCTTGGGACAGGGTAACGAGCAGTACTTC,CASSLGQGNEQYF
TRBV21-1,-,TRBJ2-7,TGTGCCAGCAGCCTCCCAGAAGAGGGGACATGTGGCGAGCAGTACTTC,CASSLPEEGTCGEQYF
TRBV21-1,-,TRBJ1-5,TGTGCCAGCAGCAAAGCGCGGCGGGACAGGGTGGGGAGTTATAGCAATCAGCCCCAGCATTTT,CASSKARRDRVGSYSNQPQHF
TRBV11-2,TRBD1,TRBJ2-7,TGTGCCAGCAGCCCGCCGGTCCTGACAGGGTGGGTTGCAAACGAGCAGTACTTC,CASSPPVLTGWVANEQYF
TRBV28,TRBD1,TRBJ1-4,TGTGCCAGCAGACCGGGGACAGGCTCTGGGAAACTGTTTTTT,CASRPGTGSGKLFF
TRBV4-3,-,TRBJ2-3,TGCGCCAGCAGCCGGAATAGCGTCGGAACAGATACGCAGTATTTT,CASSRNSVGTDTQYF
TRBV19,-,TRBJ1-5,TGTGCCAGTAGTATACTCCCTAGCAATCAGCCCCAGCATTTT,CASSILPSNQPQHF
TRBV30,TRBD1,TRBJ1-5,TGTGCCTGGAGTGCGACAGGGCGGGGTGGCAATCAGCCCCAGCATTTT,CAWSATGRGGNQPQHF
TRBV30,TRBD2,TRBJ2-1,TGTGCCCGCCGGGGGGACTCCTACAATGAGCAGTTCTTC,CARRGDSYNEQFF
TRBV27,TRBD1,TRBJ1-1,TGTGCCAGCAGACCAGGACAGGGGCAAGCTTTCTTT,CASRPGQGQAFF
TRBV6-5,-,TRBJ2-7,TGTGCCAGCAGTTACGGGCTGGGAGGTAGTGCCTACGAGCAGTACTTC,CASSYGLGGSAYEQYF
TRBV5-5,-,TRBJ2-1,TGTGCCAGCAGCTTGGCCATAGTTCACAGCTCCTACAATGAGCAGTTCTTC,CASSLAIVHSSYNEQFF
TRBV4-1,TRBD1,TRBJ2-4,TGCGCCAGCAGCCAAGACACAGGGGGTGCCTCAGGGTACTTC,CASSQDTGGASGYF
TRBV29-1,-,TRBJ2-7,TGCAGCGTTGAAGATGCGCGCGGGCAGTACTTC,CSVEDARGQYF
TRBV11-3,TRBD1,TRBJ2-7,TGTGCCAGCAGCTCGGACAGGTCAGAAGAGCAGTACTTC,CASSSDRSEEQYF
TRBV23-1,TRBD1,TRBJ1-5,TGCGCCACCTTAAACAGGGGTCGCTTGCGGAATCAGCCCCAGCATTTT,CATLNRGRLRNQPQHF
TRBV5-1,TRBD2,TRBJ2-1,TGCGCCAGCAGCTTGGGACTAGCGGGAGGGTTCGGTGAGCAGTTCTTC,CASSLGLAGGFGEQFF
TRBV28,-,TRBJ2-1,TGTGCCAGCAGTTTATACCACGGGAGCCAGTCCTACAATGAGCAGTTCTTC,CASSLYHGSQSYNEQFF
TRBV25-1,-,TRBJ2-3,TGTGCCAGCAGTGTGGCTAGCCGAGATACGCAGTATTTT,CASSVASRDTQYF
TRBV9,TRBD1,TRBJ1-3,TGTGCCAGCAGCGTAGAGACAGGGGCAGTTGTAAACACCATATATTTT,CASSVETGAVVNTIYF
TRBV18,-,TRBJ1-1,TGTGCCAGCTCCTTACAAAGCCCACAGACGAACACTGAAGCTTTCTTT,CASSLQSPQTNTEAFF
TRBV30,TRBD1,TRBJ1-2,TGTGCCTGGAGGTACGACAGGGGGCTCCCCTACCCCTCTAACTATGGCTACACCTTC,CAWRYDRGLPYPSNYGYTF
TRBV30,-,TRBJ2-2,TGTGCCTGGAGTGTATTAGGGGGCGGGGAGCTGTTTTTT,CAWSVLGGGELFF
TRBV5-1,TRBD1,TRBJ2-1,TGCGCCAGCAATCGGGGACAGCGGACTTTTAGGGATGAGCAGTTCTTC,CASNRGQRTFRDEQFF
TRBV29-1,-,TRBJ2-7,TGCAGCGTTGCGCAGGGCGGTGGGTTCGAGCAGTACTTC,CSVAQGGGFEQYF
TRBV25-1,TRBD1,TRBJ2-7,TGTGCCAGCAGTCCTACCGTCGGGGGGACAGGGGGCGGGGAGCAGTACTTC,CASSPTVGGTGGGEQYF
TRBV4-3,TRBD2,TRBJ2-3,TGCGCCAGCAGCCTGAGCGGGAACACAGATACGCAGTATTTT,CASSLSGNTDTQYF
TRBV7-2,TRBD2,TRBJ2-7,TGTGCCAGCAGCCCAAGCTCGGGACTAGCGGAGCTCTACGAGCAGTACTTC,CASSPSSGLAELYEQYF
TRBV29-1,-,TRBJ2-3,TGCAGCGCTTCCGGGACTGCCGGCACAGATACGCAGTATTTT,CSASGTAGTDTQYF
TRBV5-4,TRBD1,TRBJ2-6,TGTGCCAGCAGCTTCAGACAGGGCGGAGACGGGGCCAACGTCCTGACTTTC,CASSFRQGGDGANVLTF
TRBV28,-,TRBJ2-1,TGTGCTAGCAGTAGTGGCCTCCTCGGAGGGCAGTTCTTC,CASSSGLLGGQFF
TRBV10-2,TRBD2,TRBJ2-5,TGCGCCAGCATAGGACTAGCGGGGGAGACCCAGTACTTC,CASIGLAGETQYF
TRBV5-8,-,TRBJ2-7,TGTGCCAGCAGCTTGGCGGAGGCTGCTCATTTTCCCTACGAGCAGTACTTC,CASSLAEAAHFPYEQYF
TRBV5-1,TRBD2,TRBJ2-4,TGCGCCAGCAGCCTAGGACTAGCGGGAGTTGAGGGGAACATTCAGTACTTC,CASSLGLAGVEGNIQYF
TRBV7-6,-,TRBJ1-3,TGTGCCAGCAGCTCTACGACAGGTCCTGGAAACACCATATATTTT,CASSSTTGPGNTIYF
TRBV19,TRBD2,TRBJ2-7,TGTGCCAGTAGTATAGTGCCTAGCGGGAGAGACTCCTACGAGCAGTACTTC,CASSIVPSGRDSYEQYF
TRBV10-1,-,TRBJ2-3,TGCGCCAGCAGTGAGAAGTTTCAGCGTACGCAGTATTTT,CASSEKFQRTQYF
TRBV5-4,-,TRBJ2-7,TGTGCCAGCAGCCTGCGATCCGAACCCCACGAGCAGTACTTC,CASSLRSEPHEQYF
TRBV6-5,-,TRBJ1-2,TGTGCCAGCAGTCCTTTGGGGGCAAACTATGGCTACACCTTC,CASSPLGANYGYTF
TRBV9,-,TRBJ2-5,TGTGCCAGCAGCGTAGGCAGGATGCAAGAGACCCAGTACTTC,CASSVGRMQETQYF
TRBV6-5,-,TRBJ1-1,TGTGCCAGCAGTTACTCCGGAGTGATAAAGAACACTGAAGCTTTCTTT,CASSYSGVIKNTEAFF
TRBV27,-,TRBJ2-7,TGTGCCAGCAGTTTGAGGGACTTCTACGAGCAGTACTTC,CASSLRDFYEQYF
TRBV4-3,TRBD1,TRBJ2-7,TGCGCCAGCAGCCAAGACTGGACAGGGAGCGAGCAGTACTTC,CASSQDWTGSEQYF
TRBV9,TRBD1,TRBJ2-1,TGTGCCAGCAGCCGGGGGGGACAGGGGGCGAGTCATGAGCAGTTCTTC,CASSRGGQGASHEQFF
TRBV2,-,TRBJ1-5,TGTGCCAGCAGTGGACAGGCAGGGCGTCAGCCCCAGCATTTT,CASSGQAGRQPQHF